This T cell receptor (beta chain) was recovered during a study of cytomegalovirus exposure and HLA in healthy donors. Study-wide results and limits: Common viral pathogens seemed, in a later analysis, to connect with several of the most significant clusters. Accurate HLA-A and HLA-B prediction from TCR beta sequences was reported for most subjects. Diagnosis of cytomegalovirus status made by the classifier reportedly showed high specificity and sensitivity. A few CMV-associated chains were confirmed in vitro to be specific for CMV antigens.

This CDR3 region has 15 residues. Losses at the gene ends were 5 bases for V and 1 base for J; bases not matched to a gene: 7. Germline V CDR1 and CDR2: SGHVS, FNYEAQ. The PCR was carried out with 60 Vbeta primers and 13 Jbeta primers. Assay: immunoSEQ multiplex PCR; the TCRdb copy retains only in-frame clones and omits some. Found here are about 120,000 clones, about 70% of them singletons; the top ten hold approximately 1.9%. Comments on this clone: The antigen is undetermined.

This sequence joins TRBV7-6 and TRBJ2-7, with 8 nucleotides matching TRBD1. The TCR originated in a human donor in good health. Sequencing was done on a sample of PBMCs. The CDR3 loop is CASSIRTGISYEQYF. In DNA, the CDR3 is TGTGCCAGCAGCATAAGGACAGGGATTTCCTACGAGCAGTACTTC.